Given below is one T cell receptor beta chain in context. No antigen is known for it. This sample is drawn from a study of cytomegalovirus exposure and HLA in healthy donors. Study findings and constraints: Most TCR sequences proved rare, with some public TCRs found in many donors. Overall, under 200 TCR beta chains were annotated as cytomegalovirus-associated.

This CDR3 is 14 amino acids long. The germline V gene encodes CDR1 SGHRS and CDR2 YFSETQ. Trimming stripped 3 bases from V and 6 bases from J, with 15 bases between. The PCR had 60 Vbeta and 13 Jbeta primers. Some clones are missing from TCRdb's copy, which holds only in-frame ones; the method was immunoSEQ multiplex PCR. The sample records about 200,000 clones, approximately 79% being singletons. The V and J genes are TRBV5-1 and TRBJ1-1; D call uncertain. Specimen: PBMCs. The receptor's source is a girl aged 2 to 9 in good health and CMV-seronegative. This chain's CDR3 is CASSWRELSAEAFF. Written as DNA, the CDR3 is TGCGCCAGCAGCTGGCGGGAGCTAAGCGCTGAAGCTTTCTTT. Combining the CDR3 with reference TRBV5-1 and TRBJ1-1 gives the whole variable domain KAGVTQTPRYLIKTRGQQVTLSCSPISGHRSVSWYQQTPGQGLQFLFEYFSETQRNKGNFPGRFSGRQFSNSRSEMNVSTLELGDSALYLCASSWRELSAEAFFGQGTRLTVV.